This entry lists 28 T cell receptor beta chains sequenced from one sample in a study of blood T cells in healthy people across ages. A second 7 to 11 cycle PCR used barcoded and J-beta primers. TCRdb re-derived calls from the 5' RACE reads in MiXCR, one entry per CDR3 protein. The data hold fewer than 1.5 million distinct CDR3 sequences, with roughly 40% observed a single time. Sequencing input: blood. The receptors here all came from a woman younger than 35 in good health.

Only a few counts were recorded for this clonotype. The chain employs TRBV9 and TRBJ2-1, with 7 bases that match TRBD2. The CDR3 has 14 amino acids. The V and J ends lost 0 bases and 8 bases, in that order; junction bases with no gene match: 5. The V gene's germline CDR1 is SGDLS and CDR2 YYNGEE. The CDR3 nucleotides read TGTGCCAGCAGCGTAGCCGGGACTAATTATGAGCAGTTCTTC. Its translation: CASSVAGTNYEQFF.

Only one count was recorded for this clonotype. The rearrangement uses TRBV5-6 and TRBJ2-7, with 11 positions matching TRBD2. V was pared by 2 bases and J by 0 bases, with 4 bases of the junction left unmatched. There are 16 residues in the CDR3. Germline values: CDR1 SGHDT, CDR2 YYEEEE. The CDR3 region has the DNA TGTGCCAGCAGCTTCTCTAGCGGGGGGTACTCCTACGAGCAGTACTTC. Amino acid sequence: CASSFSSGGYSYEQYF.

This chain links TRBV21-1 with TRBJ2-1; the table gives TRBD1 as D, unverified against the DNA. TRBV21-1 is an annotated pseudogene. The CDR3 sequence is 16 residues long. The CDR3 protein is CASSTLKRGGNNEQFF. The CDR3 nucleotides are TGTGCCAGCAGCACCCTGAAACGGGGGGGGAACAATGAGCAGTTCTTC.

This sequence joins TRBV2 and TRBJ2-5; D might be TRBD2 (6 bases). The assigned J gene may be wrong: the sequence end matches TRBJ2-7 better. The CDR3 runs to 16 residues. Per germline, CDR1 SNHLY and CDR2 FYNNEI. The CDR3 reads CASTQRVGLRKGEQYF. The CDR3 nucleotides read TGTGCCAGCACCCAGCGGGTTGGTCTTAGGAAAGGCGAGCAGTACTTC.

This clonotype was counted between two and nine times. The chain has TRBV15 and TRBJ2-7, with unresolved D. V gave up 11 bases and J gave up 2 bases, with 13 bases separating them. Germline V gives CDR1 LNHNV, CDR2 YYDKDF (reference sequence). The CDR3 has 12 residues. This chain's CDR3 is CAPDHLTYEQYF. The DNA for the CDR3 is TGTGCCCCCGATCATTTGACCTACGAGCAGTACTTC. Full variable domain (rest looked up from reference TRBV15 and TRBJ2-7): DAMVIQNPRYQVTQFGKPVTLSCSQTLNHNVMYWYQQKSSQAPKLLFHYYDKDFNNEADTPDNFQSRRPNTSFCFLDIRSPGLGDTAMYLCAPDHLTYEQYFGPGTRLTVT.

The CDR3 DNA is TGCGCCAGCGCCGGTGAGCGCTCACTTTACAATGAGCAGTTCTTC. Protein: CASAGERSLYNEQFF. This chain links TRBV10-2 with TRBJ2-1; D uncertain. Germline V gene sequence: CDR1 WSHSY, CDR2 SAAADI. Trimming cost V 8 bases and J 4 bases, with 18 bases left between them. The CDR3 runs 15 residues.

The genes are TRBV20-1 and TRBJ2-7; D is possibly TRBD1 or TRBD2 (6 bases each). The CDR3 is 15 amino acids. The germline V and J ends were trimmed by 6 bases and 0 bases, with 18 bases remaining between them. Germline values: CDR1 DFQATT, CDR2 SNEGSKA (reference sequence). The CDR3 nucleotides are TGCAGTGCCTCCAACAGGGCGGGAAGCTCCTACGAGCAGTACTTC. Translated, it gives CSASNRAGSSYEQYF.

This clonotype was counted only a few times. The CDR3 DNA follows: TGTGCCATCAGTGGCGAGGGTTACAATGAGCAGTTCTTC. This encodes CAISGEGYNEQFF. The chain employs TRBV10-3 and TRBJ2-1, with D possibly TRBD2 on 5 matching bases. Germline CDR1 ENHRY, CDR2 SYGVKD. V shed 4 bases and J shed 4 bases, with 8 bases lying between them. The CDR3 has 13 residues.

This chain joins TRBV21-1 and TRBJ2-2; the D call TRBD2 from the table was never checked on the DNA. TRBV21-1 is a pseudogene. CDR3 size: 12 residues. CDR3 in amino acids: CASFEGTGELFF. For the CDR3, the DNA is TGTGCCAGCTTTGAGGGCACCGGGGAGCTGTTTTTT.

This clonotype was seen more than once but under ten times. The genes are TRBV5-5 and TRBJ2-2; D is unclear. Germline CDR1 is SGHKS and CDR2 is YYEKEE (reference sequence). V was trimmed by 0 bases and J by 5 bases, leaving 11 bases between them. The CDR3 contains 15 residues. As DNA, the CDR3 is TGTGCCAGCAGCTTGGGCCCGCCCCCAACCGGGGAGCTGTTTTTT. As protein: CASSLGPPPTGELFF. Combining the CDR3 with reference TRBV5-5 and TRBJ2-2 gives the whole variable domain DAGVTQSPTHLIKTRGQQVTLRCSPISGHKSVSWYQQVLGQGPQFIFQYYEKEERGRGNFPDRFSARQFPNYSSELNVNALLLGDSALYLCASSLGPPPTGELFFGEGSRLTVL.

The sample holds a few counts of this clonotype. The chain is built from TRBV7-7 and TRBJ2-1; weak D call: TRBD2 (5 bases). Germline-derived CDR1 and CDR2 are SSHAT and FNYEAQ (reference sequence). CDR3 size: 16 residues. V was cut by 6 bases and J by 2 bases, with 17 bases left in between. CDR3 bases: TGTGCCAGCAGTTCGATGGGGAGCTTTCCCTACAATGAGCAGTTCTTC. This encodes CASSSMGSFPYNEQFF.

This clonotype was counted a few times. The V gene is TRBV20-1, the J gene TRBJ2-5; TRBD2 agrees at 9 bases. The CDR3 is 13 residues long. The V gene's germline CDR1 is DFQATT and CDR2 SNEGSKA (reference sequence). The V segment lost 1 base and the J segment 5 bases; nucleotides outside the gene matches: 2. In DNA form, the CDR3 reads TGCAGTGCTAGAGGCGGGGGGGCGGAGACCCAGTACTTC. This sequence encodes CSARGGGAETQYF.

CDR3 nucleotide sequence: TGTGCCAGCAGTTTAAGGCCTCAGGATGAGCAGTTCTTC. Amino acids: CASSLRPQDEQFF. The chain carries TRBV27 and TRBJ2-1; D is ambiguous. This CDR3 has 13 amino acids. V lost 2 bases to trimming and J lost 8 bases, with 10 bases between them. CDR1 MNHEY and CDR2 SMNVEV come from the germline V gene (reference sequence).

In this sample, this clonotype turned up once. This chain connects TRBV2 to TRBJ2-5, with 8 bases lining up with TRBD2. The V gene end was trimmed by 4 bases and the J gene end by 11 bases; junction bases not matched to a gene: 18. Looked up from germline, CDR1 is SNHLY and CDR2 is FYNNEI. The CDR3 loop spans 16 amino acids. CDR3 sequence: CASSGDSGAIYNEQYF. CDR3 coding DNA: TGTGCCAGCAGTGGGGATAGCGGGGCCATCTACAATGAGCAGTACTTC.

The chain uses TRBV5-5 and TRBJ2-2; 9 nucleotides match TRBD1. CDR1 and CDR2 from the germline V gene are SGHKS and YYEKEE (reference sequence). The CDR3 is 16 residues long. V gave up 2 bases and J gave up 3 bases; unmatched junction bases: 5. CDR3 nucleotide sequence: TGTGCCAGCAGCTTCCCGACAGGGGGGTACACCGGGGAGCTGTTTTTT. Translated: CASSFPTGGYTGELFF.

V gene TRBV4-2 combines with J gene TRBJ1-4; a weak D match, TRBD1 (6 bases). The CDR3 spans 16 residues. CDR1 is LGHNA, CDR2 YNFKEQ, per germline. Deletions cut 4 bases from V and 5 bases from J, with 17 bases between. The CDR3 loop reads CASSPRGPLGNEKLFF. The CDR3 nucleotides are TGTGCCAGCAGCCCCAGGGGACCCCTGGGGAATGAAAAACTGTTTTTT.

The chain recombines TRBV11-2 with TRBJ2-4; D unclear. TRBJ2-7 explains the end of the DNA better; the J call may be wrong. The CDR3 spans 12 residues. The V gene's germline CDR1 is SGHAT and CDR2 FQNNGV. CDR3 sequence: CASSLSVTEQYF. Here the CDR3 DNA reads TGTGCCAGCAGCTTAAGTGTAACCGAGCAGTACTTC.

This clonotype was seen a few times. The chain has TRBV29-1 and TRBJ2-3, with 11 bases lining up with TRBD2. There are 15 residues in the CDR3. Germline loops: CDR1 SQVTM, CDR2 ANQGSEA. Trimming removed 7 bases from V and 3 bases from J; junction bases left unmatched: 9. CDR3 amino acids: CSGDGTSGETDTQYF. The CDR3, as DNA: TGCAGCGGGGACGGGACTAGCGGCGAAACAGATACGCAGTATTTT.

This clonotype occurred a few times. This sequence joins TRBV4-2 and TRBJ2-3; no clear D. This CDR3 is built from 15 residues. Trimming cost V 4 bases and J 4 bases, with 15 bases left between them. Per germline, CDR1 LGHNA and CDR2 YNFKEQ. The CDR3 region is CASSPLGTRADTQYF. The CDR3 DNA sequence: TGTGCCAGCAGCCCGTTGGGCACCCGGGCAGATACGCAGTATTTT.

The CDR3 nucleotides are TGTGCCAGCAGCTTAGTTTCCGACAGCTATAGCAATCAGCCCCAGCATTTT. Translated: CASSLVSDSYSNQPQHF. The chain has TRBV7-2 and TRBJ1-5; a possible D gene is TRBD1 (5 bases). Trimming removed 1 base from V and 0 bases from J, with 13 bases in between. Germline V gene data show CDR1 as SGHTA and CDR2 as FQGNSA. The CDR3 consists of 17 residues.

This clonotype was detected a few times. The chain couples TRBV25-1 to TRBJ2-5, with a tentative D call TRBD2 (5 bases). This CDR3 has 15 residues. The germline V and J ends were trimmed by 1 base and 3 bases, with 12 bases remaining between them. Germline CDR1 and CDR2: MGHDK and SYGVNS. CDR3 nucleotides: TGTGCCAGCAGTGAATTAGCGTCAGCAAAAGAGACCCAGTACTTC. Translating it yields CASSELASAKETQYF.

The CDR3 reads CSVGQGQSYTF. The CDR3 coding sequence is TGCAGCGTTGGACAGGGGCAAAGCTACACCTTC. The gene calls are TRBV29-1 and TRBJ1-2; 8 bases fit TRBD1. Germline assignment: CDR1 SQVTM and CDR2 ANQGSEA. J was trimmed by 9 bases and V by 4 bases; bases with no gene match: 4. CDR3 length equals 11 residues. Based on the CDR3 plus reference TRBV29-1 and TRBJ1-2, the full variable domain is SAVISQKPSRDICQRGTSLTIQCQVDSQVTMMFWYRQQPGQSLTLIATANQGSEATYESGFVIDKFPISRPNLTFSTLTVSNMSPEDSSIYLCSVGQGQSYTFGSGTRLTVV.

The genes are TRBV7-8 and TRBJ2-5; D is tentatively TRBD1 or TRBD2 (5 bases each). With 1 base removed from V and 3 bases from J, the gap between germline ends came to 18 bases. CDR3 length: 17 amino acids. From germline, CDR1 is SGHVS and CDR2 FQNEAQ. CDR3 sequence: CASSLDAGTGLKETQYF. The CDR3 DNA reads TGTGCCAGCAGCTTAGACGCCGGAACAGGACTGAAAGAGACCCAGTACTTC.

The rearrangement links TRBV12-3 or TRBV12-4 to TRBJ2-2; D is unresolved. CDR3 length: 11 amino acids. V was shortened by 6 bases and J by 7 bases, with 6 bases between the two germline ends. The CDR3 DNA reads TGTGCCAGCAGGTTCCTCGGGGAGCTGTTTTTT. The encoded protein is CASRFLGELFF.

The chain uses TRBV12-3 or TRBV12-4 and TRBJ2-3; D is undetermined. The CDR3 is 12 residues long. The ends were cut back, 7 bases at V and 2 bases at J, with 7 bases in the middle. CDR3 in amino acids: CASTPYTDTQYF. DNA of the CDR3: TGTGCCAGCACTCCGTACACAGATACGCAGTATTTT.

This clonotype occurred once. The chain joins TRBV7-3 to TRBJ1-5, with 10 bases lining up with TRBD1. Germline V gene data show CDR1 as SGHTA and CDR2 as FQGTGA. This CDR3 region has 15 residues. J was trimmed by 5 bases and V by 5 bases; bases with no gene match: 6. The CDR3 spells CASSRTGGIDQPQHF. CDR3 DNA sequence: TGTGCCAGCAGCCGGACAGGGGGAATTGATCAGCCCCAGCATTTT.

V is TRBV7-9 and J is TRBJ2-3; 12 bases align to TRBD2. This CDR3 has 16 residues. Germline trimming cut 1 base from V and 8 bases from J; bases unmatched to any gene: 7. The germline gives CDR1 SEHNR, CDR2 FQNEAQ (reference sequence). CDR3 sequence reads: CASSLEASGRASTQYF. CDR3 in DNA: TGTGCCAGCAGCTTAGAGGCTAGCGGGAGGGCAAGTACGCAGTATTTT.

To note about this clonotype: Compared with germline, one end of the junction differs, possibly owing to a read error. V usage is TRBV28 and J usage is TRBJ1-2; the match to TRBD1 covers 7 bases. Looked up from germline, CDR1 is MDHEN and CDR2 is SYDVKM. The CDR3 consists of 14 residues. The CDR3 DNA follows: TGTGCCAGCAGCTGGGGGACAGCTCGCTATGGCCACACCTTC. Protein sequence: CASSWGTARYGHTF.